Listed here are 27 T cell receptor beta chains from one sample, sequenced in a study of shared clonotypes between healthy human individuals. Profiling relied on immunoSEQ multiplex PCR, and the TCRdb table lists in-frame clones only, not all of them. The repertoire has a few million clones, 90% to 95% of them found once; the top ten carry around 0.4%. The sample was naive CD4+ T cells from PBMCs. Subset given: CD45RA+ positively selected. All receptors derive from a man aged 18 to 35 in good health. Some clones in this sample may be carry-over from other donors' samples.

V and J are TRBV7-3 and TRBJ2-2; a possible D gene is TRBD1 (6 bases). The germline V gene has CDR1 SGHTA and CDR2 FQGTGA. Deletions cut 5 bases from V and 7 bases from J, with 11 bases between. The CDR3 consists of 13 residues. The CDR3 nucleotides are TGTGCCAGCAGCCCAGCAGGGGTCGGGGAGCTGTTTTTT. Its translation: CASSPAGVGELFF.

V usage is TRBV23-1 and J usage is TRBJ1-1; the D gene is possibly TRBD1 (5 bases). TRBV23-1 is recorded as an ORF, its role being uncertain. Trimming removed 0 bases at V and 10 bases at J, with 21 bases between. The CDR3 extends over 16 amino acids. The CDR3 protein is CASSQSDHGTPRGAFF. The CDR3 bases are TGCGCCAGCAGTCAATCTGATCATGGGACGCCGAGGGGAGCTTTCTTT.

This rearrangement joins TRBV28 to TRBJ2-7; 7 positions match TRBD1. The CDR3 is made up of 14 amino acids. The V gene end was trimmed by 6 bases and the J gene end by 3 bases; junction bases not matched to a gene: 8. Germline lookup yields CDR1 MDHEN and CDR2 SYDVKM. The chain's CDR3 is CASRNSGDSYEQYF. In nucleotides, the CDR3 is TGTGCCAGCAGAAATTCCGGGGACAGCTACGAGCAGTACTTC.

The chain carries TRBV7-6 and TRBJ2-3, with 11 bases fitting TRBD2. J was trimmed by 6 bases and V by 4 bases; bases with no gene match: 6. The germline V gene encodes CDR1 SGHVS and CDR2 FNYEAQ. This CDR3 contains 15 residues. CDR3 sequence (DNA): TGTGCCAGCAGCTATCTAGCGGGAGGCGGGGATACGCAGTATTTT. Its protein product is CASSYLAGGGDTQYF.

The genes are TRBV7-4 and TRBJ1-4; the D is unclear. Trimming removed 3 bases at V and 2 bases at J, with 13 bases between. The CDR3 has 16 amino acids. Germline V gives CDR1 SGHVT, CDR2 SQSDAQ. The CDR3 reads CASSFPSGGTNEKLFF. DNA of the CDR3: TGTGCCAGCAGCTTTCCAAGTGGTGGGACTAATGAAAAACTGTTTTTT.

This clone was detected only once. The chain has TRBV30 and TRBJ1-6; 8 bases map to TRBD1. The CDR3 sequence is 14 residues long. V was clipped by 1 base and J by 10 bases; unmatched bases: 6. The germline V gene has CDR1 GTSNPN and CDR2 SVGIG (reference sequence). The CDR3 DNA reads as TGTGCCTGGAGTGCAATAACAGGGGGGTCACCCCTCCACTTT. Its translation: CAWSAITGGSPLHF.

This clone was seen a single time. V usage is TRBV6-1 and J usage is TRBJ1-2; 10 positions agree with TRBD1. The CDR3 has 14 amino acids. Germline CDR1 and CDR2: MNHNS and SASEGT. The V gene end was trimmed by 4 bases and the J gene end by 8 bases; junction bases not matched to a gene: 7. CDR3 in amino acids: CASSVPGQGYGYTF. The CDR3 bases are TGTGCCAGCAGTGTCCCGGGACAGGGGTACGGCTACACCTTC.

The gene calls are TRBV6-1 and TRBJ1-4; possibly TRBD1 for D (6 bases). The length of the CDR3 is 15 residues. Trimming stripped 4 bases from V and 5 bases from J, with 14 bases between. The germline CDR1 and CDR2 sequences are MNHNS and SASEGT. The CDR3 DNA reads as TGTGCCAGCAGTGGTAACAGGGCGATAAATGAAAAACTGTTTTTT. Translation gives CASSGNRAINEKLFF.

V usage is TRBV29-1 and J usage is TRBJ2-7, with 11 nucleotides matching TRBD1. This CDR3 region has 12 residues. Germline V gives CDR1 SQVTM, CDR2 ANQGSEA. Trimming removed 5 bases from V and 7 bases from J; junction bases left unmatched: 4. The CDR3 DNA follows: TGCAGCGTTTGGGACAGGGGGTATGAGCAGTACTTC. It translates to CSVWDRGYEQYF.

The table lists this clone with a count of one. The chain combines TRBV7-2 with TRBJ2-2; 9 positions agree with TRBD1. The CDR3 length is 14 residues. CDR1 is SGHTA and CDR2 is FQGNSA in the germline V gene. V shed 5 bases and J 7 bases; nucleotides not matched to a gene: 5. CDR3: CASSPDRGGGELFF. The CDR3 nucleotides read TGTGCCAGCAGCCCGGACAGGGGTGGCGGGGAGCTGTTTTTT.

The chain joins TRBV19 to TRBJ2-6; the match to TRBD1 covers 10 bases. The ends lost 5 bases at V and 1 base at J; junction bases unmatched: 11. The CDR3 contains 19 residues. Germline V CDR1 and CDR2: LNHDA, SQIVND (reference sequence). CDR3 sequence (DNA): TGTGCCAGTAGTTCCAACCGACAGGGGGCACTTTCTGGGGCCAACGTCCTGACTTTC. It translates to CASSSNRQGALSGANVLTF.

The chain has TRBV28 and TRBJ1-5; D is uncertain. The ends were cut back, 11 bases at V and 0 bases at J, with 8 bases in the middle. Germline assignment: CDR1 MDHEN and CDR2 SYDVKM. The CDR3 spans 12 residues. The CDR3 spells CAAGYSNQPQHF. CDR3 DNA: TGTGCCGCGGGCTATAGCAATCAGCCCCAGCATTTT.

This clone was seen only once. The chain carries TRBV18 and TRBJ2-6; D is possibly TRBD2 (5 bases). CDR3 length equals 15 residues. Germline values: CDR1 KGHSH, CDR2 LQKENI. V gave up 3 bases and J gave up 4 bases, with 10 bases separating them. The CDR3 DNA is TGTGCCAGCTCACCCACGCCGGGAGGGGCCAACGTCCTGACTTTC. Protein sequence: CASSPTPGGANVLTF.

This clone was detected only once. The chain has TRBV28 and TRBJ1-1, with no clear D. Trimming removed 7 bases from V and 1 base from J, with 16 bases in between. The length of the CDR3 is 15 residues. CDR1 and CDR2 from the germline V gene are MDHEN and SYDVKM. As DNA, the CDR3 is TGTGCCAGCATCACTAAAACTGGGGAGAACACTGAAGCTTTCTTT. Its translation is CASITKTGENTEAFF.

The rearrangement links TRBV4-2 to TRBJ1-2; the match to TRBD1 covers 8 bases. With V trimmed by 0 bases and J by 4 bases, 4 bases remained unmatched. There are 15 residues in the CDR3. Looked up from germline, CDR1 is LGHNA and CDR2 is YNFKEQ. The CDR3 loop is CASSQDRTGRYGYTF. For the CDR3, the DNA is TGTGCCAGCAGCCAAGATCGGACAGGGCGCTATGGCTACACCTTC.

The V and J genes are TRBV28 and TRBJ2-7; TRBD1 is a possible D gene (5 bases). The V end was cut by 4 bases, the J end by 4 bases, with 17 bases between. This CDR3 has 15 residues. Germline V lookup: CDR1 MDHEN, CDR2 SYDVKM. The DNA of the CDR3 is TGTGCCAGCAGTTCCGCGACAGTTTCTAGATACGAGCAGTACTTC. Residues: CASSSATVSRYEQYF.

The gene calls are TRBV7-2 and TRBJ1-5; perhaps TRBD1 as D (5 bases). Germline loops: CDR1 SGHTA, CDR2 FQGNSA. V was cut by 5 bases and J by 3 bases, with 14 bases left in between. This CDR3 comprises 15 residues. The CDR3 is CASSPQGPTNQPQHF. CDR3 bases: TGTGCCAGCAGCCCCCAGGGCCCAACCAATCAGCCCCAGCATTTT.

The sample holds a few counts of this clone. The chain is built from TRBV6-1 and TRBJ1-5; D possibly corresponds to TRBD1 (5 bases). Germline V gene sequence: CDR1 MNHNS, CDR2 SASEGT. Trimming shortened V by 8 bases and J by 4 bases, and 18 bases separated the two germline ends. This CDR3 region has 15 residues. The CDR3 region has the DNA TGTGCCAGCCTGATGGGGGATCTGGGGAATCAGCCCCAGCATTTT. Residues: CASLMGDLGNQPQHF.

V is TRBV5-8 and J is TRBJ2-1; 13 positions match TRBD2. The ends lost 3 bases at V and 1 base at J; junction bases unmatched: 10. Germline CDR1 reads SGHTS; CDR2 reads YDEGEE. The CDR3 totals 19 residues. CDR3 sequence: CASSSPIGLAGESYNEQFF. CDR3 nucleotides: TGTGCCAGCAGCTCCCCGATAGGACTAGCGGGAGAGTCCTACAATGAGCAGTTCTTC.

Only a few counts were recorded for this clone. The chain employs TRBV19 and TRBJ1-5; D is uncertain. The germline CDR1 and CDR2 sequences are LNHDA and SQIVND (reference sequence). Trimming took off 3 bases at V and 0 bases at J, with 3 bases between the two ends. CDR3 length equals 13 residues. Here the CDR3 DNA reads TGTGCCAGTAGTATGGGTAGCAATCAGCCCCAGCATTTT. This gives the protein CASSMGSNQPQHF.

This clone appeared once. CDR3 amino acids: CSVEGPLMTEAFF. CDR3 nucleotides: TGCAGCGTTGAAGGACCCCTCATGACTGAAGCTTTCTTT. This chain joins TRBV29-1 and TRBJ1-1; D unclear. This CDR3 comprises 13 residues. V was pared by 1 base and J by 5 bases, with 11 bases between. The germline V gene has CDR1 SQVTM and CDR2 ANQGSEA. The whole variable domain, remainder taken from reference TRBV29-1 and TRBJ1-1, is SAVISQKPSRDICQRGTSLTIQCQVDSQVTMMFWYRQQPGQSLTLIATANQGSEATYESGFVIDKFPISRPNLTFSTLTVSNMSPEDSSIYLCSVEGPLMTEAFFGQGTRLTVV.

The rearrangement joins TRBV11-2 to TRBJ2-7, with 8 bases matching TRBD2. The CDR3 contains 16 residues. V gave up 6 bases and J gave up 4 bases; unmatched junction bases: 14. Germline CDR1 SGHAT, CDR2 FQNNGV. The CDR3 DNA is TGTGCCAGCAGACAACCCTTTAGCGGGAACCGTTACGAGCAGTACTTC. Its protein product is CASRQPFSGNRYEQYF.

The rearrangement joins TRBV7-8 to TRBJ2-7; D assignment may be TRBD1 or TRBD2 (5 bases each). Deletions cut 7 bases from V and 0 bases from J, with 13 bases between. The germline V gene has CDR1 SGHVS and CDR2 FQNEAQ. This CDR3 spans 14 amino acids. The CDR3, as DNA: TGTGCCAGCAACCCCGGGACGGCCTCCTACGAGCAGTACTTC. Protein: CASNPGTASYEQYF.

This sequence joins TRBV11-2 and TRBJ2-4; unclear D gene. This CDR3 has 17 amino acids. Trimming stripped 1 base from V and 0 bases from J, with 13 bases between. Germline CDR1 is SGHAT and CDR2 is FQNNGV. The CDR3 loop is CASSLGLRELAKNIQYF. The DNA of the CDR3 is TGTGCCAGCAGCTTAGGATTGCGCGAACTAGCCAAAAACATTCAGTACTTC.

This chain joins TRBV28 and TRBJ2-7; 7 bases agree with TRBD2. There are 15 residues in the CDR3. CDR1 MDHEN and CDR2 SYDVKM come from the germline V gene. V gave up 6 bases and J gave up 9 bases; unmatched junction bases: 17. CDR3 sequence: CASSPGTNFFAGQYF. CDR3 coding DNA: TGTGCCAGCAGCCCCGGGACTAACTTCTTTGCAGGGCAGTACTTC.

Notes on this clone: One end of the junction varies from germline; a read error may be responsible. This specimen includes other DNA sequences encoding the same CDR3. This chain joins TRBV30 and TRBJ1-3; D not resolved. CDR1 and CDR2 (germline): GTSNPN, SVGIG (reference sequence). This CDR3 comprises 11 residues. CDR3 sequence reads: CAWTSGNTIYF. CDR3 nucleotide sequence: TGTGCATGGACCTCTGGAAACACCATATATTTT.

This chain connects TRBV28 to TRBJ2-3; TRBD2 aligns across 8 bases. The trim removed 7 bases at V and 3 bases at J, leaving 3 bases unmatched. Per germline, CDR1 MDHEN and CDR2 SYDVKM. CDR3 length: 13 amino acids. The CDR3 region is CASNQRETDTQYF. In DNA form, the CDR3 reads TGTGCCAGCAACCAGCGGGAGACAGATACGCAGTATTTT.